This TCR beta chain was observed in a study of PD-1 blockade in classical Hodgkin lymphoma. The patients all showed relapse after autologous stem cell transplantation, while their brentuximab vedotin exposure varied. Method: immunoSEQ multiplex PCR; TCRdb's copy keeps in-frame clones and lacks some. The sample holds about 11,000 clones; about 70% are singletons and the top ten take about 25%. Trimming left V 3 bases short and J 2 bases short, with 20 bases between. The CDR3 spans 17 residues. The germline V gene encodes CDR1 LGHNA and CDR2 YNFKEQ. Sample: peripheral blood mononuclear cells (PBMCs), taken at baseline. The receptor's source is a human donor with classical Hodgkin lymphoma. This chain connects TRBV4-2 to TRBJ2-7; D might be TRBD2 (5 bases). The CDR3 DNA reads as TGTGCCAGCAGCCAGACCTCGGGGATTAGGGCGGCCTACGAGCAGTACTTC. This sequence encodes CASSQTSGIRAAYEQYF.